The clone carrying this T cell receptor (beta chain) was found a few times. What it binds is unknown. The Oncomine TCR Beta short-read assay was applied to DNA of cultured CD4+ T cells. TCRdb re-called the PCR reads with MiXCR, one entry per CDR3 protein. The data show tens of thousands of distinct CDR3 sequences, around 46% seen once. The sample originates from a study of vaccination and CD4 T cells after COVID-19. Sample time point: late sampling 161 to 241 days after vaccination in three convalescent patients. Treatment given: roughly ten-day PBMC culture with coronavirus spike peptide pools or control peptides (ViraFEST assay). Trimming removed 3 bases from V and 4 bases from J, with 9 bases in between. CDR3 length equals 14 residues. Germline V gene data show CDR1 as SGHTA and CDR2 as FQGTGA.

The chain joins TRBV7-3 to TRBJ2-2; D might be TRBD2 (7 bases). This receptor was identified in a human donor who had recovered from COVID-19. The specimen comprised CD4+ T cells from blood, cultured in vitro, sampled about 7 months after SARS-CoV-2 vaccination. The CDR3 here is CASSFGGPTGELFF. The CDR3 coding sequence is TGTGCCAGCAGCTTCGGGGGGCCCACCGGGGAGCTGTTTTTT.